The clone carrying this T cell receptor beta chain was seen ten or more times. The record originates from a study of Graves' ophthalmopathy and Graves' hyperthyroidism. Amplification of TCR beta CDR3 regions used RNA transcripts. First-round RT-PCR used HTBI primers; second-round multiplex PCR followed. Each CDR3 protein gets one entry after TCRdb re-called the multiplex PCR reads with MiXCR. In the table there are a few hundred thousand distinct CDR3 sequences, roughly 17% of which are singletons. This CDR3 is 13 amino acids long. Germline assignment: CDR1 GTSNPN and CDR2 SVGIG (reference sequence). V gave up 5 bases and J gave up 4 bases, with 14 bases separating them. Every ophthalmopathy donor presented moderate-to-severe activity, CAS ≥3, NOSPECS ≥4 and duration under 3 months. Patients with other autoimmune diseases, uncontrolled infections, pregnancy or lactation were excluded.

This sequence joins TRBV30 and TRBJ1-1; D perhaps matches TRBD1 (6 bases). This clonotype was obtained from an adult man with Graves' ophthalmopathy. Sequenced: peripheral blood. CDR3 region: CAWCQGFGTEAFF. The CDR3, as DNA: TGTGCCTGGTGTCAGGGGTTTGGCACTGAAGCTTTCTTT.